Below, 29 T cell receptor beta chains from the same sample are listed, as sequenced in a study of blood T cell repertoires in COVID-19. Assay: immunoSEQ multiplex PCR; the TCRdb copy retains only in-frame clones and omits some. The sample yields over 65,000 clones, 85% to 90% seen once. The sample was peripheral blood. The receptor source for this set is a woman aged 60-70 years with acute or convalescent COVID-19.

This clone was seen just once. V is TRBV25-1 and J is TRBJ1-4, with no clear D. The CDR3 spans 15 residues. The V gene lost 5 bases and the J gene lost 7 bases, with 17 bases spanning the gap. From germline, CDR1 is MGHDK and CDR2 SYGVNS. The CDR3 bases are TGTGCCAGCAGTCCATACTCGGGCGCGGGTGAAAAACTGTTTTTT. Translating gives CASSPYSGAGEKLFF.

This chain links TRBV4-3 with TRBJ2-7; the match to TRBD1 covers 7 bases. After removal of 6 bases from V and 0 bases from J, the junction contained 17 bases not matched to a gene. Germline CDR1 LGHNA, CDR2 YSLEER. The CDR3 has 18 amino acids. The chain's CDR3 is CASRHPPRGWKFSYEQYV. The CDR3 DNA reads TGCGCCAGCAGACACCCCCCCAGGGGGTGGAAGTTCTCCTACGAGCAGTACGTC.

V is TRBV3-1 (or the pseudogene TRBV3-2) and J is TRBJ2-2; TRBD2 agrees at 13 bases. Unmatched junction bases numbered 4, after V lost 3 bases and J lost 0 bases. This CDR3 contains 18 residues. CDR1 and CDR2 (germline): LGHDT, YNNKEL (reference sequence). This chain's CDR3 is CASSQGTSGASNTGELFF. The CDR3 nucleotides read TGTGCCAGCAGCCAGGGGACTAGCGGGGCCTCGAACACCGGGGAGCTGTTTTTT.

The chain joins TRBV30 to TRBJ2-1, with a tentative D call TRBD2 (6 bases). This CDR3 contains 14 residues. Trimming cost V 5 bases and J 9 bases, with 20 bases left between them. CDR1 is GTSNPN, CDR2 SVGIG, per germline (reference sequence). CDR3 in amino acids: CAWAQEGRLGEQFF. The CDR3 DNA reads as TGTGCCTGGGCTCAGGAGGGCCGTCTAGGTGAGCAGTTCTTC.

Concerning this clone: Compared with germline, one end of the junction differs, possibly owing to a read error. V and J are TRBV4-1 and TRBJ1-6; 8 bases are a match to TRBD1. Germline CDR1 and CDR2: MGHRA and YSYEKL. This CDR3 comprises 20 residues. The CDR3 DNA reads TGCGCCAGCAGCCAAGATCTGGGTCTCACCGGGACAGGTGATAATTTACCCCTCCACTTT. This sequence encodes CASSQDLGLTGTGDNLPLHF.

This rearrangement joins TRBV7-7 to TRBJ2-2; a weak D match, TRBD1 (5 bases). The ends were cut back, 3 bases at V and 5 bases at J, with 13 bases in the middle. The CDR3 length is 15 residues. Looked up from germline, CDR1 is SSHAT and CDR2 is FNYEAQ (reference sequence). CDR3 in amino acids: CASSLGQGRTGELFF. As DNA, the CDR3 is TGTGCCAGCAGCTTGGGGCAGGGCAGAACCGGGGAGCTGTTTTTT. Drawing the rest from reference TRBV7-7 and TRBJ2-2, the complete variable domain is GAGVSQSPRYKVTKRGQDVTLRCDPISSHATLYWYQQALGQGPEFLTYFNYEAQPDKSGLPSDRFSAERPEGSISTLTIQRTEQRDSAMYRCASSLGQGRTGELFFGEGSRLTVL.

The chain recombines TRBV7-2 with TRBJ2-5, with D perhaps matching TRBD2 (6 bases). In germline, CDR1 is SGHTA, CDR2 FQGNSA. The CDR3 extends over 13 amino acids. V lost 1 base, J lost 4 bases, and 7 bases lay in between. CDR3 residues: CASSLGLVETQYF. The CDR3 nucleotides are TGTGCCAGCAGCTTAGGACTAGTAGAGACCCAGTACTTC.

The CDR3 loop is CASSQDGTSGETQYF. CDR3 in DNA: TGCGCCAGCAGCCAGGATGGGACTAGCGGGGAGACCCAGTACTTC. The chain combines TRBV4-1 with TRBJ2-5, with 12 positions matching TRBD2. This CDR3 spans 15 amino acids. The V segment lost 3 bases and the J segment 5 bases; nucleotides outside the gene matches: 4. Germline-derived CDR1 and CDR2 are MGHRA and YSYEKL.

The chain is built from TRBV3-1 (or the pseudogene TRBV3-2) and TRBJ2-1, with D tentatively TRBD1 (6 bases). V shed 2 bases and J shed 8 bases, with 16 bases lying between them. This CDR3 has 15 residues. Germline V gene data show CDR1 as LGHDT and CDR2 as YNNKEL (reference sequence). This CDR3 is CASSQPRTGKHEQFF. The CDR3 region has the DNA TGTGCCAGCAGCCAACCGCGAACAGGGAAGCATGAGCAGTTCTTC.

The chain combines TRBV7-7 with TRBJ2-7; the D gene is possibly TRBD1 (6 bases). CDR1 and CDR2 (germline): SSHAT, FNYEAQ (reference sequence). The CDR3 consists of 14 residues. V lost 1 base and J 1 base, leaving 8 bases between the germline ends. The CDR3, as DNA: TGTGCCAGCAGCTTAGACAGGGTATCCTACGAGCAGTACGTC. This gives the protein CASSLDRVSYEQYV.

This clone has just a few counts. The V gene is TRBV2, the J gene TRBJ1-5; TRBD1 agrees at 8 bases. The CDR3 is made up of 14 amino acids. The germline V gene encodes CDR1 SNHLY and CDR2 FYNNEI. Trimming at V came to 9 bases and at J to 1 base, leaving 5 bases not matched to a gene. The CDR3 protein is CASEWTGSNQPQHF. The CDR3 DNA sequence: TGTGCCAGTGAATGGACAGGGAGCAATCAGCCCCAGCATTTT.

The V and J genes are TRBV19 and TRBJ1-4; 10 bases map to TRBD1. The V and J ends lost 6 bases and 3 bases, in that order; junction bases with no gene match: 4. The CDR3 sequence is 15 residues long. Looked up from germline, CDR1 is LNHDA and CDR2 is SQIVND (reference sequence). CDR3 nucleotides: TGTGCCAGTAGAACCGGGACAGGGGCTAATGAAAAACTGTTTTTT. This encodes CASRTGTGANEKLFF.

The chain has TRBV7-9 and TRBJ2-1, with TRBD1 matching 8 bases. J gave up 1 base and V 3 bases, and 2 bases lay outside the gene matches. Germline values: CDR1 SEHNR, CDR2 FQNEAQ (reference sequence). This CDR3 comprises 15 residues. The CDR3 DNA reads TGTGCCAGCAGCTTGCGACAGGGGTCCTACAATGAGCAGTTCTTC. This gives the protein CASSLRQGSYNEQFF. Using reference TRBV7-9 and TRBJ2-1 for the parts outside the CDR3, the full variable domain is DTGVSQNPRHKITKRGQNVTFRCDPISEHNRLYWYRQTLGQGPEFLTYFQNEAQLEKSRLLSDRFSAERPKGSFSTLEIQRTEQGDSAMYLCASSLRQGSYNEQFFGPGTRLTVL.

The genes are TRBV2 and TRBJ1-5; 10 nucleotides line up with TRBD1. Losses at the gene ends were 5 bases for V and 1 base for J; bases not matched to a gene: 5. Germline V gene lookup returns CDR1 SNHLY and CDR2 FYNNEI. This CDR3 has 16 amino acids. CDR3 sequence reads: CASSRDRGQSNQPQHF. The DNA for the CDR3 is TGTGCCAGCAGTAGGGACAGGGGTCAGAGCAATCAGCCCCAGCATTTT.

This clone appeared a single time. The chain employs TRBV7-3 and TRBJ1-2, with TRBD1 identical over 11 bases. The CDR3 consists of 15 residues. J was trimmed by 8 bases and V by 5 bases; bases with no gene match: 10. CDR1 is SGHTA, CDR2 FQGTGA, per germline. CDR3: CASSIDGTGGDGYTF. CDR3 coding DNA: TGTGCCAGCAGCATCGACGGGACAGGGGGAGACGGCTACACCTTC.

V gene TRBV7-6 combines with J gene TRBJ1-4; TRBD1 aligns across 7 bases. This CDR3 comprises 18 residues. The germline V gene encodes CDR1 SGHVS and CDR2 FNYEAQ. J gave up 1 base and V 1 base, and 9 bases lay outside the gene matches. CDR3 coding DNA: TGTGCCAGCAGCTTAGAAGTCAGGGGGGCCGTAACTAATGAAAAACTGTTTTTT. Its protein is CASSLEVRGAVTNEKLFF.

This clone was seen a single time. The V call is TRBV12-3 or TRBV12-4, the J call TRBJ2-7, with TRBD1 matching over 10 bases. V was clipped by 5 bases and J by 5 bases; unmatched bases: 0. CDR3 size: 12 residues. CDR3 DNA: TGTGCCAGCAGTGGGACAGGGGACGAGCAGTACGTC. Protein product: CASSGTGDEQYV.

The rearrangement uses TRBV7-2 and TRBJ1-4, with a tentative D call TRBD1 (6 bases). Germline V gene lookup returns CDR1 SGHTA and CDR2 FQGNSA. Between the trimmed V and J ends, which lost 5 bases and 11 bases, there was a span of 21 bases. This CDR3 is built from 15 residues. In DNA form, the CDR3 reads TGTGCCAGCAGCCCCCCCCAGGGTACAGGGTCTAAACTGTTTTTT. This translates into CASSPPQGTGSKLFF.

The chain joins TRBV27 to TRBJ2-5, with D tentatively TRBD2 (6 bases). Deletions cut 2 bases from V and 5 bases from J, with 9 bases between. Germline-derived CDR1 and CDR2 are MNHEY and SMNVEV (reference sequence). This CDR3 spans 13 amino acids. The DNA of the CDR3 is TGTGCCAGCAGTTTACGGGAGTGGGAGACCCAGTACTTC. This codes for CASSLREWETQYF.

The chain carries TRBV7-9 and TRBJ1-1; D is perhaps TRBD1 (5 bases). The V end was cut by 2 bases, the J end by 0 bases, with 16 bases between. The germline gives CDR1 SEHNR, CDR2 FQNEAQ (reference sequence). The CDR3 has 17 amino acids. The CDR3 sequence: CASSLLGAPSVNTEAFF. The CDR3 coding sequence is TGTGCCAGCAGCTTACTAGGGGCCCCGTCGGTGAACACTGAAGCTTTCTTT. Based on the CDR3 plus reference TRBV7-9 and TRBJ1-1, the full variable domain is DTGVSQNPRHKITKRGQNVTFRCDPISEHNRLYWYRQTLGQGPEFLTYFQNEAQLEKSRLLSDRFSAERPKGSFSTLEIQRTEQGDSAMYLCASSLLGAPSVNTEAFFGQGTRLTVV.

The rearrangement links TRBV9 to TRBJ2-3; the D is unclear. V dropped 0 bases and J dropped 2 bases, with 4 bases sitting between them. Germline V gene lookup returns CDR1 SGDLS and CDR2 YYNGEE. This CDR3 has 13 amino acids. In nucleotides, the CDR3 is TGTGCCAGCAGCGTAGGTCTCACAGATACGCAGTATTTT. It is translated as CASSVGLTDTQYF.

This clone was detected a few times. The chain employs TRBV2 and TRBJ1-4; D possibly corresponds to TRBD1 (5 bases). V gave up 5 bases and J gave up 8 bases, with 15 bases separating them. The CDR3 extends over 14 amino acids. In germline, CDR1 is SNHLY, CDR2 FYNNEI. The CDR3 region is CASSQTGLREKLFF. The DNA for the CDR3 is TGTGCCAGCAGTCAAACAGGATTACGGGAAAAACTGTTTTTT.

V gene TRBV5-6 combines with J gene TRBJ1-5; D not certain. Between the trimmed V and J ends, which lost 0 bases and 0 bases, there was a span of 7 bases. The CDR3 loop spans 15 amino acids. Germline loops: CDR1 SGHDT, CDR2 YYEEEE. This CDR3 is CASSLAAISNQPQHF. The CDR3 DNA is TGTGCCAGCAGCTTGGCCGCGATTAGCAATCAGCCCCAGCATTTT.

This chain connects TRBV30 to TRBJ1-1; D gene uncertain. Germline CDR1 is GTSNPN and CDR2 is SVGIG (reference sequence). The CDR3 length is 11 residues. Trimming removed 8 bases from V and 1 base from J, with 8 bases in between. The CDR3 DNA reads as TGTGCCGGTGACACGAACACTGAAGCTTTCTTT. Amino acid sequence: CAGDTNTEAFF.

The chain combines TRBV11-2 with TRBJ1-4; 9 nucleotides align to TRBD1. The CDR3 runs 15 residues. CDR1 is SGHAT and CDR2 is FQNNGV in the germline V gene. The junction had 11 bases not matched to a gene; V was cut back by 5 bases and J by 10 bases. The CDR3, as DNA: TGTGCCAGCAGCCTGGGGACAGGGCGTCTGGGAAAACTGTTTTTT. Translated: CASSLGTGRLGKLFF.

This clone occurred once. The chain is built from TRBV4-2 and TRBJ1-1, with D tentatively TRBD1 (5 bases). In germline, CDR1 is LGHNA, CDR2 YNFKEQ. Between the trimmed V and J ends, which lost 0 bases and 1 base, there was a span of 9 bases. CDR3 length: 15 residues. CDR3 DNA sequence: TGTGCCAGCAGCCAAGATGGGCAGGGGAACACTGAAGCTTTCTTT. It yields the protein CASSQDGQGNTEAFF.

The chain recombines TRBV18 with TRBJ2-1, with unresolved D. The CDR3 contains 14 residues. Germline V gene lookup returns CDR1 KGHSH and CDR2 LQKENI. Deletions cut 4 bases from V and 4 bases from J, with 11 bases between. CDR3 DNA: TGTGCCAGCTCACGGCAGGAATCGTACAATGAGCAGTTCTTC. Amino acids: CASSRQESYNEQFF.

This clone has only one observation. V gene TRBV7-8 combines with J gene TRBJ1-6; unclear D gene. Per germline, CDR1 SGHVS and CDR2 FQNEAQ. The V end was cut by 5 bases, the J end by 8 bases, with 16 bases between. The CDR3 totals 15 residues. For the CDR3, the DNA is TGTGCCAGCAGCCCCGCCTCGGGGTCGGATTCACCCCTCCACTTT. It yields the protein CASSPASGSDSPLHF.

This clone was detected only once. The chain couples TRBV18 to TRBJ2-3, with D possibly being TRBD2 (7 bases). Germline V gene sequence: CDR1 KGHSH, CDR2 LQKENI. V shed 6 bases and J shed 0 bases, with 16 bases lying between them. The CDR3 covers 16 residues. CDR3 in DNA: TGTGCCAGCTCTCCCTTGGCGGGGGCCAGCACAGATACGCAGTATTTT. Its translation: CASSPLAGASTDTQYF.